Included here is one T cell receptor beta chain sequence, with context. The data were taken from a study of graft-versus-host responses after intestinal transplantation. Looking at the study overall: Anti-thymocyte globulin induction was given to all recipients, followed by tacrolimus and steroids for around three years.

Using immunoSEQ multiplex PCR, the repertoire was profiled, and TCRdb retains in-frame clones only, with some absent. The sample has almost 30,000 clones; about four fifths are singletons. Lamina propria and intraepithelial lymphocytes were released by processing graft tissue. This receptor was identified in a human patient who received an intestinal transplant, so some T cells may come from the graft donor. This specimen was ileum tissue, taken 98 days after intestinal transplantation.

In DNA form, the CDR3 reads TGTGCCAGCAGTTTTGGCGGGGACTACGAGCAGTACTTC. It specifies CASSFGGDYEQYF. This sequence joins TRBV6-5 and TRBJ2-7; TRBD2 is a possible D gene (6 bases). The CDR3 sequence is 13 residues long. Germline V lookup: CDR1 MNHEY, CDR2 SVGAGI. The V and J ends lost 4 bases and 3 bases respectively, with 10 bases between them.